This T cell receptor (beta chain) was captured in a study of cytomegalovirus exposure and HLA in healthy donors. Whole-study findings and limits: Most likely, a cluster of highly shared sequence variants arose as a sequencing artifact.

Germline CDR1 and CDR2: MDHEN and SYDVKM. The CDR3 runs 14 residues. Trimming took off 3 bases at V and 3 bases at J, with 9 bases between the two ends. PCR amplification relied on 60 Vbeta primers (plus 13 Jbeta primers). Profiled with immunoSEQ multiplex PCR; TCRdb holds only in-frame clones, not every one. The top ten clones hold around 3.1% of a sample with about 100,000 clones, approximately 74% of them seen once. Each donor was healthy, and each was a bone marrow donor. Ten or more counts support this clone. Antigen specificity is unknown. This chain uses TRBV28 with TRBJ2-1; possibly TRBD1 for D (5 bases). The specimen sequenced was PBMCs. This sequence was found in a female donor in good health and CMV-seropositive. The CDR3 DNA follows: TGTGCCAGCAGTTTGGCACAGGACTACAATGAGCAGTTCTTC. Protein sequence: CASSLAQDYNEQFF. The full variable domain, rest sourced from reference TRBV28 and TRBJ2-1, is DVKVTQSSRYLVKRTGEKVFLECVQDMDHENMFWYRQDPGLGLRLIYFSYDVKMKEKGDIPEGYSVSREKKERFSLILESASTNQTSMYLCASSLAQDYNEQFFGPGTRLTVL.